Shown below are 8 T cell receptor beta chains from a single sample sequenced in a study of blood T cell repertoires in COVID-19. Assay: immunoSEQ multiplex PCR; the TCRdb copy retains only in-frame clones and omits some. The table records 70,000 to 90,000 clones, 75% to 90% of them present only once. Sequenced material: peripheral blood. These receptors all come from a human donor in a cohort sampled during active COVID-19.

V and J are TRBV24-1 and TRBJ2-1, with 12 bases lining up with TRBD2. V dropped 4 bases and J dropped 7; count of bases not matched to a gene: 13. The CDR3 loop spans 18 amino acids. Per the germline V gene, CDR1 is KGHDR and CDR2 is SFDVKD. The CDR3, as DNA: TGTGCCACCAGTGACCCCGGACTAGCGGGATCAAGGACAAATGAGCAGTTCTTC. It is translated as CATSDPGLAGSRTNEQFF.

This clone was found a few times. The chain joins TRBV25-1 to TRBJ2-7, with D possibly matching TRBD1 (6 bases). V lost 6 bases, J lost 0 bases, and 15 bases lay in between. CDR1 MGHDK and CDR2 SYGVNS come from the germline V gene. CDR3 length equals 15 residues. CDR3 coding DNA: TGTGCCAGCAGCCCAAGGACAGACAGCTCCTACGAGCAGTACTTC. Translated, it gives CASSPRTDSSYEQYF.

The chain employs TRBV27 and TRBJ1-1; 8 nucleotides align to TRBD1. V was clipped by 0 bases and J by 4 bases; unmatched bases: 10. Germline V gives CDR1 MNHEY, CDR2 SMNVEV (reference sequence). The CDR3 is 17 residues long. CDR3 amino acids: CASSLSGQGALGTEAFF. CDR3 nucleotide sequence: TGTGCCAGCAGTTTATCAGGGCAGGGGGCCTTGGGCACTGAAGCTTTCTTT.

The chain combines TRBV6-1 with TRBJ1-2; D remains ambiguous. V was clipped by 2 bases and J by 3 bases, with 13 bases between them. Germline CDR1 is MNHNS and CDR2 is SASEGT. This CDR3 has 15 amino acids. The chain's CDR3 is CASSELRPGDYGYTF. CDR3 DNA: TGTGCCAGCAGTGAATTAAGGCCCGGGGACTATGGCTACACCTTC.

This sequence joins TRBV5-1 and TRBJ2-3, with D unresolved. CDR3 length: 15 residues. V was shortened by 0 bases and J by 2 bases, with 10 bases between the two germline ends. Germline CDR1 SGHRS, CDR2 YFSETQ. The CDR3 DNA follows: TGCGCCAGCAGCTTGGCCGTTGGGCCCACAGATACGCAGTATTTT. Encoded protein: CASSLAVGPTDTQYF.

The V gene is TRBV10-3, the J gene TRBJ1-1; D is unclear. Germline V gene sequence: CDR1 ENHRY, CDR2 SYGVKD. The CDR3 is 13 residues long. The ends were cut back, 6 bases at V and 6 bases at J, with 14 bases in the middle. This CDR3 reads CAIRRDQRAEAFF. CDR3 sequence (DNA): TGTGCCATCAGGAGGGATCAGAGGGCTGAAGCTTTCTTT.

The genes are TRBV7-2 and TRBJ2-5; no firm D call. Germline V gene lookup returns CDR1 SGHTA and CDR2 FQGNSA. V was cut by 1 base and J by 5 bases, with 14 bases left in between. This CDR3 has 15 residues. CDR3 sequence reads: CASSLGPQRGETQYF. The CDR3 DNA follows: TGTGCCAGCAGCTTAGGCCCCCAGCGAGGTGAGACCCAGTACTTC.

The rearrangement links TRBV10-3 to TRBJ1-5, with unresolved D. Germline lookup yields CDR1 ENHRY and CDR2 SYGVKD. Trimming cost V 4 bases and J 8 bases, with 9 bases left between them. The CDR3 sequence is 12 residues long. Written as DNA, the CDR3 is TGTGCCATCAGTGCGTTTCAGGAGCCCCAGCATTTT. The encoded protein is CAISAFQEPQHF.